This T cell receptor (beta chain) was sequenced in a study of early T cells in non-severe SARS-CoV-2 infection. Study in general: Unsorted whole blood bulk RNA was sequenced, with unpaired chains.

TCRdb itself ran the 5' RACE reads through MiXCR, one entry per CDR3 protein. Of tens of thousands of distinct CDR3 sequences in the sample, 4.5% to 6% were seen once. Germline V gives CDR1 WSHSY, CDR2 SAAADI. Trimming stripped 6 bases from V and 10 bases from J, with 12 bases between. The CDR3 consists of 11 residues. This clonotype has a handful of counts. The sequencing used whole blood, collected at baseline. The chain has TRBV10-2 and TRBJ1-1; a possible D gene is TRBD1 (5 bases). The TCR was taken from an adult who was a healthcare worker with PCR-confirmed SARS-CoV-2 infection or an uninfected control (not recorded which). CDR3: CASSEGPGAFF. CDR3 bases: TGCGCCAGCAGCGAGGGGCCGGGAGCTTTCTTT.